The 21 T cell receptor beta chains given below trace back to one sample, sequenced in a study of neurological immune-mediated disorders. As to time point: longitudinal time-point 1 (baseline). Each CDR3 protein is one row after TCRdb ran MiXCR on the 5' RACE reads. The data show about 50,000 distinct CDR3 sequences, about 9.1% seen once. Input material: PBMCs. Receptors were obtained from a woman between 35 and 50 years old in good health.

At least ten counts were recorded for this clonotype. The chain employs TRBV6-2 or TRBV6-3 and TRBJ2-7, with D possibly being TRBD1 or TRBD2 (5 bases each). The germline V and J ends were trimmed by 6 bases and 0 bases, with 24 bases remaining between them. The CDR3 has 18 residues. Germline CDR1 is MNHEY and CDR2 is SVGEGT. The CDR3 loop reads CASRSLSSGTVSSYEQYF. CDR3 nucleotide sequence: TGTGCCAGCAGGAGTCTATCGTCCGGGACGGTGAGCTCCTACGAGCAGTACTTC.

This clonotype has a count of ten or more. This sequence joins TRBV20-1 and TRBJ2-5; a possible D gene is TRBD2 (5 bases). There are 15 residues in the CDR3. The V and J ends lost 1 base and 4 bases respectively, with 16 bases between them. Germline V gene lookup returns CDR1 DFQATT and CDR2 SNEGSKA (reference sequence). CDR3 sequence reads: CSARGTGGLRETQYF. The CDR3 DNA reads as TGCAGTGCTAGAGGGACCGGAGGCCTTCGAGAGACCCAGTACTTC.

As to this clonotype: An end of the junction does not agree with germline; a read error may underlie this. V is TRBV5-1 and J is TRBJ2-1, with D unresolved. Germline V lookup: CDR1 SGHRS, CDR2 YFSETQ. This CDR3 is built from 11 residues. For the CDR3, the DNA is TGCGCCAACAGCTCCAGCCATGAGCAGTTCTTC. Protein sequence: CANSSSHEQFF.

Details on this clonotype: Germline and junction disagree at one end, which may indicate a read error. This chain links TRBV7-2 with TRBJ1-1; 8 bases match TRBD1. There are 15 residues in the CDR3. Looked up from germline, CDR1 is SGHTA and CDR2 is FQGNSA. This CDR3 is CANSPGDRIYTEAFF. The CDR3 DNA sequence: TGTGCCAACAGCCCCGGGGACAGGATATACACTGAAGCTTTCTTT.

This clonotype has a count of ten or more. The V gene is TRBV13, the J gene TRBJ2-7; a weak D match, TRBD1 (6 bases). Germline CDR1 is PRHDT and CDR2 is FYEKMQ (reference sequence). This CDR3 region has 13 residues. The V end was cut by 4 bases, the J end by 4 bases, with 11 bases between. CDR3 nucleotides: TGTGCCAGCAGCTCAGGCAGGGGTTACGAGCAGTACTTC. It specifies CASSSGRGYEQYF.

This clonotype was observed many times. The genes are TRBV6-5 and TRBJ1-1; maybe TRBD1 (5 bases). This CDR3 has 17 residues. Germline V gene lookup returns CDR1 MNHEY and CDR2 SVGAGI. V shed 6 bases and J shed 3 bases, with 23 bases lying between them. For the CDR3, the DNA is TGTGCCAGCAGACCATGGGGGAGATTAACGGATCACACTGAAGCTTTCTTT. This encodes CASRPWGRLTDHTEAFF.

This clonotype was observed at least ten times. This chain connects TRBV18 to TRBJ2-7; D is tentatively TRBD1 or TRBD2 (5 bases each). The V gene lost 2 bases and the J gene lost 4 bases, with 15 bases spanning the gap. The V gene's germline CDR1 is KGHSH and CDR2 LQKENI. This CDR3 contains 15 residues. CDR3 sequence: CASSPSGRGEYEQYF. In nucleotides, the CDR3 is TGTGCCAGCTCACCATCCGGAAGAGGGGAGTACGAGCAGTACTTC.

This clonotype has more than one count but fewer than ten. The J gene is TRBJ2-1, the V gene TRBV18, with TRBD1 identical over 9 bases. With 1 base clipped from V and 7 bases from J, the junction kept 8 bases outside the gene matches. The CDR3 loop spans 16 amino acids. Germline V gives CDR1 KGHSH, CDR2 LQKENI. CDR3 bases: TGTGCCAGCTCACCACGCGCAAGACAGGGGGGGAATGAGCAGTTCTTC. Translated, it gives CASSPRARQGGNEQFF.

This clonotype was seen at least ten times. The rearrangement uses TRBV27 and TRBJ1-1, with no clear D. Germline CDR1 reads MNHEY; CDR2 reads SMNVEV (reference sequence). The CDR3 length is 16 residues. The V end was cut by 5 bases, the J end by 7 bases, with 23 bases between. The CDR3 coding sequence is TGTGCCAGCAGTCCGCTAAGACCTCCGGGAAGCAGTGAAGCTTTCTTT. Translation gives CASSPLRPPGSSEAFF.

This clonotype occurred many times. The chain recombines TRBV6-5 with TRBJ1-1; D unresolved. V dropped 1 base and J dropped 6 bases, with 9 bases sitting between them. The CDR3 loop spans 13 amino acids. In germline, CDR1 is MNHEY, CDR2 SVGAGI. CDR3 residues: CASSYLMRAEAFF. CDR3 nucleotides: TGTGCCAGCAGTTACTTGATGAGGGCTGAAGCTTTCTTT.

This clonotype was seen many times. The genes are TRBV2 and TRBJ2-3; no clear D. The CDR3 extends over 12 amino acids. Deletions cut 8 bases from V and 5 bases from J, with 11 bases between. Germline V gives CDR1 SNHLY, CDR2 FYNNEI. The CDR3 nucleotides read TGTGCCAGCCTTTACGTAGGAGATACGCAGTATTTT. Residues: CASLYVGDTQYF.

In this sample, this clonotype turned up once. At one boundary the junction diverges from the germline segment, which might be a read error. The chain carries TRBV5-1 and TRBJ2-1, with TRBD1 as a possible D gene (6 bases). The CDR3 totals 13 residues. Germline V gene lookup returns CDR1 SGHRS and CDR2 YFSETQ. The CDR3 loop is CTSRQAADNEQFF. CDR3 nucleotides: TGCACCAGCAGACAGGCGGCCGACAATGAGCAGTTCTTC.

This clonotype was counted a single time. The germline gene is not matched at one end of the junction; a read error may be the cause. The V call is TRBV5-1, the J call TRBJ1-4; TRBD1 might be the D (5 bases). The germline gives CDR1 SGHRS, CDR2 YFSETQ. CDR3 length: 15 residues. The CDR3 is CANSLTGALGEKLFF. The CDR3 DNA follows: TGCGCCAACAGCTTGACTGGGGCACTGGGAGAAAAACTGTTTTTT.

This clonotype was seen many times. This CDR3 is CASSPGTGGDYGYTF. CDR3 sequence (DNA): TGTGCCAGCAGCCCGGGGACAGGGGGCGACTATGGCTACACCTTC. The V call is TRBV9, the J call TRBJ1-2; the match to TRBD1 covers 12 bases. Germline loops: CDR1 SGDLS, CDR2 YYNGEE. CDR3 length: 15 residues. The V and J ends lost 4 bases and 3 bases, in that order; junction bases with no gene match: 4.

This clonotype was counted at least ten times. The chain recombines TRBV15 with TRBJ1-5, with D tentatively TRBD1 (6 bases). Germline V gene lookup returns CDR1 LNHNV and CDR2 YYDKDF (reference sequence). This CDR3 is 17 amino acids long. V lost 0 bases and J 0 bases, leaving 12 bases between the germline ends. The DNA of the CDR3 is TGTGCCACCAGCAGAGAAAGGGCAGGGGCTAGCAATCAGCCCCAGCATTTT. Its protein is CATSRERAGASNQPQHF.

This clonotype was detected ten times or more. CDR3 in DNA: TGTGCCAGCACCCAAGGGAACACCGGGGAGCTGTTTTTT. Protein: CASTQGNTGELFF. The chain couples TRBV7-7 to TRBJ2-2; D not resolved. V dropped 7 bases and J dropped 1 base, with 7 bases sitting between them. The CDR3 is made up of 13 amino acids. Per germline, CDR1 SSHAT and CDR2 FNYEAQ (reference sequence).

Many counts were recorded for this clonotype. The rearrangement joins TRBV7-2 to TRBJ2-2; D gene unclear. V was cut by 3 bases and J by 7 bases, with 15 bases left in between. The CDR3 length is 15 residues. Germline CDR1 and CDR2: SGHTA and FQGNSA. The CDR3, as DNA: TGTGCCAGCAGCTTTTTGGCAGGCCGGGTCGGGGAGCTGTTTTTT. Translation gives CASSFLAGRVGELFF. Drawing the rest from reference TRBV7-2 and TRBJ2-2, the complete variable domain is GAGVSQSPSNKVTEKGKDVELRCDPISGHTALYWYRQSLGQGLEFLIYFQGNSAPDKSGLPSDRFSAERTGGSVSTLTIQRTQQEDSAVYLCASSFLAGRVGELFFGEGSRLTVL.

This clonotype was picked up many times. One end of the junction fails to match germline, which may point to a read error. The chain combines TRBV7-7 with TRBJ2-7; TRBD1 aligns across 7 bases. Germline loops: CDR1 SSHAT, CDR2 FNYEAQ (reference sequence). The CDR3 is made up of 14 amino acids. The CDR3 region is CASSVGQDSYEQYF. CDR3 bases: TGTGCTAGCAGCGTTGGACAGGACTCCTACGAGCAGTACTTC.

This clonotype was seen only once. One base away lies a much larger clone, so this may be a sequencing read error. The CDR3 nucleotides read TGTGCCAGCGGAGGGACTCTGAAAGGGCGGTACTTC. This gives the protein CASGGTLKGRYF. The chain couples TRBV28 to TRBJ2-7, with D possibly TRBD2 on 6 matching bases. In germline, CDR1 is MDHEN, CDR2 SYDVKM. The CDR3 covers 12 residues. V lost 8 bases, J lost 12 bases, and 20 bases lay in between.

This clonotype was seen repeatedly, ten times or more. The chain has TRBV6-6 and TRBJ2-3; D may be TRBD2 (5 bases). Germline V gene sequence: CDR1 MNHNY, CDR2 SVGAGI (reference sequence). Trimming left V 5 bases short and J 3 bases short, with 15 bases between. The CDR3 is 15 residues long. As DNA, the CDR3 is TGTGCCAGCAGTGGAGAGGGTCTTCCTACAGATACGCAGTATTTT. Its protein is CASSGEGLPTDTQYF.

In its sample, this clonotype was seen many times. This chain connects TRBV6-5 to TRBJ2-3; tentative D call: TRBD2 (5 bases). The V and J ends lost 0 bases and 5 bases respectively, with 9 bases between them. The CDR3 extends over 14 amino acids. Per the germline V gene, CDR1 is MNHEY and CDR2 is SVGAGI. CDR3 protein: CASSYSSGVDTQYF. The CDR3, as DNA: TGTGCCAGCAGTTACTCGTCCGGGGTAGATACGCAGTATTTT.